This TCR beta chain was observed in a study of CD8 T cells in ankylosing spondylitis. Findings and limits, study-wide: Seemingly characteristic of ankylosing spondylitis blood was a TCR beta motif consisting of under 10 highly homologous variants.

Concerning this clonotype itself: Its antigen is unknown.

TCRdb itself ran the 5' RACE reads through MiXCR, one entry per CDR3 protein. The data show fewer than 750,000 distinct CDR3 sequences, 15% to 20% seen once. CDR3 length equals 14 residues. V lost 6 bases and J lost 4, with 10 bases in between. The receptor was isolated from a male donor with ankylosing spondylitis. This sequence joins TRBV12-3 or TRBV12-4 and TRBJ2-6; D is unresolved. Sequenced material: blood, either unsorted or a sorted T cell fraction (not recorded which). CDR3 coding DNA: TGTGCCAGCAGCACTGAGGCCGGGGCCAACGTCCTGACTTTC. Translation: CASSTEAGANVLTF.